Presented here are 22 T cell receptor beta chains from one specimen sequenced in a study of beta chain features in type 1 diabetes. Expressed TCRB transcripts were sequenced because the isolated RNA had all been reverse transcribed beforehand. The data were produced by immunoSEQ multiplex PCR, yet TCRdb's version contains in-frame clones alone and is incomplete. The sample records around 320,000 clones, roughly 15% being singletons. Sequenced: central memory CD4+ T cells from blood. These receptors all come from a man aged 25-40 years in good health.

Concerning this clone: The same CDR3 can be traced to other DNA sequences in this sample. J is TRBJ1-1 and V is TRBV2; a possible D gene is TRBD1 (6 bases). This CDR3 comprises 13 residues. V shed 7 bases and J shed 2 bases, with 11 bases lying between them. Germline-derived CDR1 and CDR2 are SNHLY and FYNNEI. CDR3 sequence reads: CASTAGENTEAFF. The CDR3 DNA follows: TGTGCCAGCACGGCAGGGGAAAACACTGAAGCTTTCTTT.

The V and J genes are TRBV13 and TRBJ2-7; D is uncertain. Trimming shortened V by 3 bases and J by 5 bases, and 8 bases separated the two germline ends. This CDR3 is 12 amino acids long. Germline V gene lookup returns CDR1 PRHDT and CDR2 FYEKMQ (reference sequence). CDR3 in DNA: TGTGCCAGCAGCTTCGACACGAACGAGCAGTACTTC. As protein: CASSFDTNEQYF.

The J gene is TRBJ2-2, the V gene TRBV27; D remains unclear. This CDR3 has 14 residues. Germline V gene sequence: CDR1 MNHEY, CDR2 SMNVEV (reference sequence). With 4 bases removed from V and 8 bases from J, the gap between germline ends came to 14 bases. CDR3 in amino acids: CASSSAVSLGELFF. CDR3 DNA sequence: TGTGCCAGCAGTTCCGCTGTATCCTTAGGGGAGCTGTTTTTT.

V gene TRBV13 combines with J gene TRBJ2-3; perhaps TRBD2 as D (5 bases). V lost 8 bases to trimming and J lost 0 bases, with 9 bases between them. Germline V lookup: CDR1 PRHDT, CDR2 FYEKMQ (reference sequence). CDR3 length: 13 residues. The CDR3 region has the DNA TGTGCCAGCCGACGGACTAGCACAGATACGCAGTATTTT. Its translation: CASRRTSTDTQYF.

This clone was seen more than once but under ten times. V and J are TRBV15 and TRBJ1-4; D is uncertain. Trimming shortened V by 0 bases and J by 4 bases, and 12 bases separated the two germline ends. Germline V gene lookup returns CDR1 LNHNV and CDR2 YYDKDF (reference sequence). The CDR3 contains 16 residues. The CDR3 DNA reads as TGTGCCACCAGCAGAGATTTCGGGAAGTATAATGAAAAACTGTTTTTT. Translation gives CATSRDFGKYNEKLFF.

This clone was observed a handful of times. V is TRBV27 and J is TRBJ2-6, with 10 bases aligning to TRBD1. V was pared by 5 bases and J by 3 bases, with 7 bases of the junction left unmatched. In germline, CDR1 is MNHEY, CDR2 SMNVEV (reference sequence). The CDR3 is 17 residues long. CDR3 in DNA: TGTGCCAGCAGTCACGGGACAGGGGTTGGTGGGGCCAACGTCCTGACTTTC. Translation: CASSHGTGVGGANVLTF.

The chain links TRBV10-1 to TRBJ2-7; D unclear. Per the germline V gene, CDR1 is WNHNN and CDR2 is SYGVQD (reference sequence). V shed 5 bases and J shed 1 base, with 9 bases lying between them. The CDR3 sequence is 13 residues long. The CDR3 nucleotides are TGCGCCAGCAGTAGAATCGGGTCCTACGAGCAGTACTTC. Its protein is CASSRIGSYEQYF.

The genes are TRBV9 and TRBJ2-3, with a possible D match to TRBD2 (6 bases). CDR3 length: 14 amino acids. V lost 3 bases and J 6 bases, leaving 14 bases between the germline ends. Germline-derived CDR1 and CDR2 are SGDLS and YYNGEE. The CDR3 loop is CASSGGLASDTQYF. The CDR3 region has the DNA TGTGCCAGCAGCGGGGGACTGGCCAGCGATACGCAGTATTTT.

This chain uses TRBV5-4 with TRBJ1-2; D may be TRBD1 (6 bases). The germline V gene has CDR1 SGHNT and CDR2 YYREEE (reference sequence). This CDR3 region has 12 residues. The ends were cut back, 5 bases at V and 3 bases at J, with 8 bases in the middle. The DNA of the CDR3 is TGTGCCAGCAGTCCAGGGGACTATGGCTACACCTTC. Encoded protein: CASSPGDYGYTF.

This chain joins TRBV4-3 and TRBJ1-5; a possible D gene is TRBD1 (6 bases). The V and J ends lost 0 bases and 13 bases respectively, with 16 bases between them. The CDR3 runs to 14 residues. Germline values: CDR1 LGHNA, CDR2 YSLEER. The DNA of the CDR3 is TGCGCCAGCAGCCAAGATGTCAGGGGTCTGACGCAGCATTTT. Translated: CASSQDVRGLTQHF.

J is TRBJ1-6 and V is TRBV29-1; D call uncertain. With 7 bases removed from V and 5 bases from J, the gap between germline ends came to 12 bases. The CDR3 covers 13 residues. Per the germline V gene, CDR1 is SQVTM and CDR2 is ANQGSEA. The CDR3 loop reads CSGKHGDNSPLHF. The CDR3 nucleotides are TGCAGCGGAAAACACGGAGATAATTCACCCCTCCACTTT.

The sample holds a few counts of this clone. The chain links TRBV9 to TRBJ2-2; 16 bases match TRBD2. CDR3 length equals 18 residues. The V gene end was trimmed by 2 bases and the J gene end by 5 bases; junction bases not matched to a gene: 6. Germline assignment: CDR1 SGDLS and CDR2 YYNGEE. This CDR3 is CASSVGTSGRVRTGELFF. The CDR3 DNA follows: TGTGCCAGCAGCGTCGGGACTAGCGGGAGGGTTCGGACCGGGGAGCTGTTTTTT.

The chain couples TRBV4-1 to TRBJ2-2, with TRBD2 matching over 8 bases. Germline values: CDR1 MGHRA, CDR2 YSYEKL. CDR3 length equals 16 residues. J gave up 1 base and V 7 bases, and 8 bases lay outside the gene matches. In DNA, the CDR3 is TGCGCCAGCAAGGCTAGCGGGCCTCTGAACACCGGGGAGCTGTTTTTT. Its translation is CASKASGPLNTGELFF.

In its sample, this clone was seen many times. The chain has TRBV11-2 and TRBJ2-7; D uncertain. The V and J ends lost 0 bases and 3 bases respectively, with 12 bases between them. Germline loops: CDR1 SGHAT, CDR2 FQNNGV. The CDR3 has 15 amino acids. This CDR3 is CASSLDSEPFYEQYF. The CDR3 DNA follows: TGTGCCAGCAGCTTAGATTCCGAGCCCTTCTACGAGCAGTACTTC.

The chain recombines TRBV7-8 with TRBJ2-3; D is tentatively TRBD1 or TRBD2 (5 bases each). CDR3 length: 15 residues. Germline V gene lookup returns CDR1 SGHVS and CDR2 FQNEAQ. Trimming left V 2 bases short and J 0 bases short, with 9 bases between. CDR3 nucleotides: TGTGCCAGCAGCTTAAGGGGCGGGAGCACAGATACGCAGTATTTT. Amino acid sequence: CASSLRGGSTDTQYF. Full variable domain (rest looked up from reference TRBV7-8 and TRBJ2-3): GAGVSQSPRYKVAKRGQDVALRCDPISGHVSLFWYQQALGQGPEFLTYFQNEAQLDKSGLPSDRFFAERPEGSVSTLKIQRTQQEDSAVYLCASSLRGGSTDTQYFGPGTRLTVL.

This clone turned up a few times. The rearrangement links TRBV19 to TRBJ2-4, with 14 bases matching TRBD2. This CDR3 comprises 17 residues. The germline V gene has CDR1 LNHDA and CDR2 SQIVND (reference sequence). Trimming took 3 bases from V and 3 from J; bases not matched to a gene: 4. The CDR3 nucleotides are TGTGCCAGTAGTATGACTAGCGGGAGGGTTGACAAAAACATTCAGTACTTC. Protein sequence: CASSMTSGRVDKNIQYF. Full variable domain (missing parts from reference TRBV19 and TRBJ2-4): DGGITQSPKYLFRKEGQNVTLSCEQNLNHDAMYWYRQDPGQGLRLIYYSQIVNDFQKGDIAEGYSVSREKKESFPLTVTSAQKNPTAFYLCASSMTSGRVDKNIQYFGAGTRLSVL.

The V gene is TRBV4-2, the J gene TRBJ1-5; D ambiguous. The CDR3 length is 13 residues. Per the germline V gene, CDR1 is LGHNA and CDR2 is YNFKEQ. V was pared by 4 bases and J by 1 base, with 5 bases between. This CDR3 reads CASSRASNQPQHF. CDR3 DNA sequence: TGTGCCAGCAGCCGCGCAAGCAATCAGCCCCAGCATTTT.

CDR3 residues: CASSQMLVDEQFF. Written as DNA, the CDR3 is TGCGCCAGCAGCCAAATGCTAGTCGACGAGCAGTTCTTC. This chain joins TRBV4-1 and TRBJ2-1; D is uncertain. V gave up 2 bases and J gave up 10 bases, with 12 bases separating them. This CDR3 spans 13 amino acids. The germline V gene encodes CDR1 MGHRA and CDR2 YSYEKL.

CDR3 residues: CAIRGGDSGNTIYF. In DNA, the CDR3 is TGTGCCATCCGAGGCGGTGACTCTGGAAACACCATATATTTT. V usage is TRBV10-3 and J usage is TRBJ1-3, with D unresolved. The germline gives CDR1 ENHRY, CDR2 SYGVKD. V was clipped by 8 bases and J by 0 bases, with 11 bases between them. This CDR3 comprises 14 residues.

This chain joins TRBV12-5 and TRBJ2-3, with a tentative D call TRBD1 (5 bases). The CDR3 is 14 residues long. V lost 4 bases and J 0 bases, leaving 8 bases between the germline ends. Germline loops: CDR1 LGHNT, CDR2 FRNRAP. The CDR3 sequence: CASGWGRSTDTQYF. As DNA, the CDR3 is TGTGCTAGTGGTTGGGGCAGGAGCACAGATACGCAGTATTTT.

The chain recombines TRBV7-3 with TRBJ2-5, with TRBD2 identical over 10 bases. J lost 4 bases, V lost 2 bases, and 7 bases had no gene match. CDR3 length: 16 amino acids. Germline V gene lookup returns CDR1 SGHTA and CDR2 FQGTGA. The CDR3 DNA reads as TGTGCCAGCAGCTTAGTAGCGGGAGGAGCTACAGAGACCCAGTACTTC. Its translation is CASSLVAGGATETQYF. Full variable domain (remainder filled in from reference TRBV7-3 and TRBJ2-5): GAGVSQTPSNKVTEKGKYVELRCDPISGHTALYWYRQSLGQGPEFLIYFQGTGAADDSGLPNDRFFAVRPEGSVSTLKIQRTERGDSAVYLCASSLVAGGATETQYFGPGTRLLVL.

This clone turned up a few times. The V call is TRBV7-2, the J call TRBJ2-3, with 7 bases lining up with TRBD2. V gave up 3 bases and J gave up 6 bases; unmatched junction bases: 6. CDR3 length equals 14 residues. Germline loops: CDR1 SGHTA, CDR2 FQGNSA. Written as DNA, the CDR3 is TGTGCCAGCAGCTTCGGGACTAAGTCGGATACGCAGTATTTT. Residues: CASSFGTKSDTQYF.